Sequencing of this T cell receptor (beta chain) was carried out in a study of beta chain features in type 1 diabetes. Study outcomes and limitations: The study found fewer insertions and more deletions at VDJ junctions in type 1 diabetes patients.

TCRB transcripts that were expressed got sequenced, as all of the isolated RNA had been reverse transcribed. Assay: immunoSEQ multiplex PCR; the TCRdb copy retains only in-frame clones and omits some. Of just under 150,000 clones detected, over 9.5% appear once; the ten largest clones hold about 1.3%. Per the germline V gene, CDR1 is SGDLS and CDR2 is YYNGEE. The CDR3 is 17 residues long. V lost 3 bases and J 2 bases, leaving 19 bases between the germline ends. Of note for this clone: Its antigen is not known.

Researchers reported sorting CD4+ naive, central memory, regulatory and stem cell-like memory cells via CD45RO/CCR7/CD25/CD127/CD95/CD27. The receptor was isolated from a man aged 18 to 30 in good health. This chain connects TRBV9 to TRBJ2-3; possibly TRBD1 for D (6 bases). The specimen sequenced was naive CD4+ T cells from blood. The CDR3 protein is CASSEQGPGTFTDTQYF. As DNA, the CDR3 is TGTGCCAGCAGCGAACAGGGTCCGGGTACGTTCACAGATACGCAGTATTTT. The full variable domain, its missing parts supplied by reference TRBV9 and TRBJ2-3, is DSGVTQTPKHLITATGQRVTLRCSPRSGDLSVYWYQQSLDQGLQFLIQYYNGEERAKGNILERFSAQQFPDLHSELNLSSLELGDSALYFCASSEQGPGTFTDTQYFGPGTRLTVL.